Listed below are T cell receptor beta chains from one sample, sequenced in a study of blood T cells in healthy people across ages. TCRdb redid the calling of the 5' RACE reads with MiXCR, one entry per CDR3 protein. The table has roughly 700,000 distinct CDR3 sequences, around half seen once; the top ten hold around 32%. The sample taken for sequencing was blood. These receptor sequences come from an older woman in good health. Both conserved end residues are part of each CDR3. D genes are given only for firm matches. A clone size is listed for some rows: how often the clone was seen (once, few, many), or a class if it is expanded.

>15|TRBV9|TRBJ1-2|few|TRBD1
CASSGTGALNYGYTF
TGTGCCAGCAGCGGAACAGGGGCGCTTAACTATGGCTACACCTTC
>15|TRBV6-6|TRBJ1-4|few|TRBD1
CASSLTGTGREKLFF
TGTGCCAGCAGCTTAACCGGGACAGGAAGGGAAAAACTGTTTTTT
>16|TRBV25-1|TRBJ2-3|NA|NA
CASSEWARESTDTQYF
TGTGCCAGCAGTGAATGGGCCAGGGAAAGCACAGATACGCAGTATTTT
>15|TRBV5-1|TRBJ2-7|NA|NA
CASSSGAGISYEQYF
TGCGCCAGCAGCTCTGGGGCAGGAATCTCCTACGAGCAGTACTTC
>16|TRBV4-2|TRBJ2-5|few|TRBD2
CASSQDGLAGDNEQYF
TGTGCCAGCAGCCAAGATGGGCTAGCGGGAGACAATGAGCAGTACTTC
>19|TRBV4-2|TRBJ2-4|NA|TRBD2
CASSQDTGGRAGAKNIQYF
TGTGCCAGCAGCCAAGATACCGGCGGGAGGGCCGGAGCCAAAAACATTCAGTACTTC
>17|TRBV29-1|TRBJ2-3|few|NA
CSVALVSLRHSTDTQYF
TGCAGCGTTGCCCTAGTATCCCTCCGCCACTCGACAGATACGCAGTATTTT
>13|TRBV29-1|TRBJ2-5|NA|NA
CSVGGAGQETQYF
TGCAGCGTGGGTGGGGCCGGTCAAGAGACCCAGTACTTC
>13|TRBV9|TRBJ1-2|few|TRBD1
CASSFRDSYGYTF
TGTGCCAGCAGCTTCCGGGACAGCTATGGCTACACCTTC
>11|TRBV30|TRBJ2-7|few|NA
CAGSVRDEQYF
TGTGCCGGGAGTGTTCGGGACGAGCAGTACTTC
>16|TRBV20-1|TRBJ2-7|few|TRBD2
CSARDGNSGRFYEQYF
TGCAGTGCTAGAGATGGAAATAGCGGGAGATTCTACGAGCAGTACTTC
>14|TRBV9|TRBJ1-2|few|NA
CASSTTGTYYGYTF
TGTGCCAGCAGCACAACCGGGACCTACTATGGCTACACCTTC
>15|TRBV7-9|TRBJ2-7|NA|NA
CASSLVAASSYEQYF
TGTGCCAGCAGCTTAGTAGCGGCGAGCTCCTACGAGCAGTACTTC
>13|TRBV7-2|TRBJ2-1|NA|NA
CASSPDVYNEQFF
TGTGCCAGCAGCCCCGACGTCTACAATGAGCAGTTCTTC
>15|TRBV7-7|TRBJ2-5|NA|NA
CASSSGGVAQETQYF
TGTGCTAGCAGCTCAGGTGGAGTAGCCCAAGAGACCCAGTACTTC
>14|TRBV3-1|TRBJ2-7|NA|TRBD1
CASSQRDRLREQYF
TGTGCCAGCAGCCAGAGGGACAGGTTACGCGAGCAGTACTTC
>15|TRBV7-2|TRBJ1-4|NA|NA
CASSLRTAENEKLFF
TGTGCCAGCAGCCTACGGACAGCGGAGAATGAAAAACTGTTTTTT
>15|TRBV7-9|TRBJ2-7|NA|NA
CASSSYRESSYEQYF
TGTGCCAGCAGCTCATACAGGGAAAGCTCCTACGAGCAGTACTTC
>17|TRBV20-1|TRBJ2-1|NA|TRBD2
CSALRRTSGNSYNEQFF
TGCAGTGCTCTCAGGCGGACTAGCGGGAATTCCTACAATGAGCAGTTCTTC
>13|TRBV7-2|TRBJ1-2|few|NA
CASSLQRGGGYTF
TGTGCCAGCAGCTTACAGCGGGGGGGTGGCTACACCTTC
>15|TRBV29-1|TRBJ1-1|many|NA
CSVGTVMYDISEAFF
TGCAGCGTCGGGACCGTTATGTATGATATCTCTGAAGCTTTCTTT
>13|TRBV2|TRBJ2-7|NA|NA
CASSGAGLGEQYF
TGTGCCAGCAGTGGGGCAGGGTTAGGCGAGCAGTACTTC
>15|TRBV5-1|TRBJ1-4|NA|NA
CASSLVASGSEKLFF
TGCGCCAGCAGCTTGGTGGCTTCAGGGAGTGAAAAACTGTTTTTT
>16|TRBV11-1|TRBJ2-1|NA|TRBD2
CASSRAGGLARNEQFF
TGTGCCAGCAGCCGGGCGGGGGGACTAGCGAGGAATGAGCAGTTCTTC
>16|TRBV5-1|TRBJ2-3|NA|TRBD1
CASSLSGTGAADTQYF
TGCGCCAGCAGCCTATCCGGGACAGGGGCCGCAGATACGCAGTATTTT
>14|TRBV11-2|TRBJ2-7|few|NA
CASSFNLDSYEQYF
TGTGCCAGCAGCTTTAATCTGGACTCCTACGAGCAGTACTTC
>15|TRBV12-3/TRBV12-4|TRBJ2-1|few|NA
CASSLGASRYNEQFF
TGTGCCAGCAGTTTAGGGGCTAGCAGGTACAATGAGCAGTTCTTC
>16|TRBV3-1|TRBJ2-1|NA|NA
CASSQDPPRGYNEQFF
TGTGCCAGCAGCCAAGATCCCCCACGGGGATACAATGAGCAGTTCTTC
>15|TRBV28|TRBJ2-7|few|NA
CASSEAGTNLYEQYF
TGTGCCAGCAGCGAAGCCGGGACAAACCTCTACGAGCAGTACTTC
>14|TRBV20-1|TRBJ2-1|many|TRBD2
CSARGGSSYNEQFF
TGCAGTGCTAGAGGCGGGAGCTCCTACAATGAGCAGTTCTTC
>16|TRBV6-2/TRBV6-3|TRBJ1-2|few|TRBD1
CASSLRQGVANYGYTF
TGTGCCAGCAGCCTACGACAGGGAGTCGCTAACTATGGCTACACCTTC
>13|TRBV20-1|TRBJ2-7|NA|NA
CSAVTPQGNEQYF
TGCAGTGCTGTCACGCCTCAGGGGAACGAGCAGTACTTC
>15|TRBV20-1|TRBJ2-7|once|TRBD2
CSASKTSGRGSEQYF
TGCAGTGCTAGTAAAACTAGCGGGAGAGGCAGCGAGCAGTACTTC
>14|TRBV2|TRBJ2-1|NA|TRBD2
CASLIAGGSGEQFF
TGTGCCAGTCTTATAGCGGGAGGGTCTGGCGAGCAGTTCTTC
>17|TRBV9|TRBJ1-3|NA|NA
CASSQTDGGSSGNTIYF
TGTGCCAGCAGCCAAACGGACGGGGGTTCCTCTGGAAACACCATATATTTT
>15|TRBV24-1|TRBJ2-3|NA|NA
CATSDSGVSTDTQYF
TGTGCCACCAGTGATTCCGGGGTCAGCACAGATACGCAGTATTTT
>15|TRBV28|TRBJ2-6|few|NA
CASTQSGGGANVLTF
TGTGCCAGCACCCAGAGCGGTGGAGGGGCCAACGTCCTGACTTTC
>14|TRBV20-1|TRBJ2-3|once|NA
CSARSPLVTDTQYF
TGCAGTGCTAGATCCCCCTTGGTGACAGATACGCAGTATTTT
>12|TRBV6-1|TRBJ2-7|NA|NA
CASSALGYEQYF
TGTGCCAGCAGTGCCCTAGGATACGAGCAGTACTTC
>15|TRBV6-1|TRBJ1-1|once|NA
CASSPGRNPSTEAFF
TGTGCCAGCAGTCCGGGACGGAACCCTAGCACTGAAGCTTTCTTT
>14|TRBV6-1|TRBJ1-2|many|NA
CASSEEGVKDGYTF
TGTGCCAGCAGTGAAGAAGGGGTAAAGGATGGCTACACCTTC
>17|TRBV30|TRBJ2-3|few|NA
CAYTPGYRVSSTDTQYF
TGTGCCTATACCCCAGGGTACCGAGTTTCTAGCACAGATACGCAGTATTTT
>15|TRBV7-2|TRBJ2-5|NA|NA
CASRARGRGYNEQYF
TGTGCCAGCAGGGCTCGGGGACGGGGTTACAATGAGCAGTACTTC
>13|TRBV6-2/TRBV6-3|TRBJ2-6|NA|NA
CASLLSGANVLTF
TGTGCCAGCTTGCTCTCTGGGGCCAACGTCCTGACTTTC
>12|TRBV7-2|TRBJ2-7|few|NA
CASTASSYEQYF
TGTGCCAGCACCGCTAGCTCCTACGAGCAGTACTTC
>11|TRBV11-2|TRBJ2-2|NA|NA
CATRWVGELFF
TGTGCCACCAGATGGGTAGGGGAGCTGTTTTTT
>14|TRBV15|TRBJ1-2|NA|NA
CATSRDTVNYGYTF
TGTGCCACCAGCAGAGATACGGTTAACTATGGCTACACCTTC
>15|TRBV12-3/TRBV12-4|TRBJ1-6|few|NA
CASSFQGGKNSPLHF
TGTGCCAGCAGTTTTCAGGGAGGGAAGAATTCACCCCTCCACTTT
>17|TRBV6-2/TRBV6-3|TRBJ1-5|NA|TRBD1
CASSYTPGQGFDQPQHF
TGTGCCAGCAGTTACACCCCGGGACAGGGGTTCGATCAGCCCCAGCATTTT